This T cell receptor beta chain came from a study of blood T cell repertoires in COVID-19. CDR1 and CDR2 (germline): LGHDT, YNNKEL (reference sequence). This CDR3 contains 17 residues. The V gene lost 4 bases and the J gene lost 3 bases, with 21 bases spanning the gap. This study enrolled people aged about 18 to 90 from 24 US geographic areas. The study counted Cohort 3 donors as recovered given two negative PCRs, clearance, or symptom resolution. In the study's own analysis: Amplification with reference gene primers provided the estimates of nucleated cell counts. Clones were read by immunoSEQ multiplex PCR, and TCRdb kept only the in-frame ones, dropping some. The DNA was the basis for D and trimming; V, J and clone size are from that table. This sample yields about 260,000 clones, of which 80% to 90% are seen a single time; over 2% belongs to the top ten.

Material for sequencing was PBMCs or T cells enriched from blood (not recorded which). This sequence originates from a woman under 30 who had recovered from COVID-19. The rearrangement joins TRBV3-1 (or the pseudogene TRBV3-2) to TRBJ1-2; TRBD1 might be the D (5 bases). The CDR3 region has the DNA TGTGCCAGCAGCCTGATTGATGGGGCTCGAGAGTACTATGGCTACACCTTC. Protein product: CASSLIDGAREYYGYTF.